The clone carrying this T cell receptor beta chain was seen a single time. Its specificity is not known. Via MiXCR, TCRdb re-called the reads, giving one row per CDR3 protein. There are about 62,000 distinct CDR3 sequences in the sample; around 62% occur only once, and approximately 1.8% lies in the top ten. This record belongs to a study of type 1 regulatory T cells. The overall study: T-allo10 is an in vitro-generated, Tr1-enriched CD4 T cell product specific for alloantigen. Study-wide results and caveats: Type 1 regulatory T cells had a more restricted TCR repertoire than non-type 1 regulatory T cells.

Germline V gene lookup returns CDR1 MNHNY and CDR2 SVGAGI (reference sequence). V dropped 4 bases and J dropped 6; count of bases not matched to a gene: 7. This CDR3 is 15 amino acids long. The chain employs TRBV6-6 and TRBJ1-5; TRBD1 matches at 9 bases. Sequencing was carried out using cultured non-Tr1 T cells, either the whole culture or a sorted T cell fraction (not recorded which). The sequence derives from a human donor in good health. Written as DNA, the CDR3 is TGTGCCAGCAGTTCTACGACAGGGGGAGGTCAGCCCCAGCATTTT. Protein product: CASSSTTGGGQPQHF.